This entry features one TCR beta chain sequence. Its target is not known. The authors made the TRB cDNA libraries by 5' RACE using UMI labels. TCRdb re-analyzed the 5' RACE reads; it lists each CDR3 protein once, without DNA. This sample contains over 150,000 distinct CDR3 sequences. This CDR3 region has 15 residues. Germline V gives CDR1 SEHNR, CDR2 FQNEAQ (reference sequence). This entry belongs to a study of CXCR3-negative and CXCR3-positive naive CD8 T cells. The overall study: Each library held about 1.5 +/- 0.3 million TRB reads, some 130 million in total. Notes on the study in general: Naive CXCR3-positive and CXCR3-negative cells shared TRBV-TRBJ usage; memory cells diverged. Both of the naive subsets showed about the same high diversity, but memory CD8+ cells had much less. CXCR3-positive naive cells had TRB CDR3s that were more hydrophobic than CXCR3-negative naive cells had. CXCR3 levels fell partly with cryopreservation; most assays relied on fresh PBMCs.

The TCR sequence derives from a human donor in good health. Some clones in this sample may be carry-over from other donors' samples. This chain links TRBV7-9 with TRBJ2-5; the TCRdb D gene call, TRBD1, has no DNA to confirm it. The sequencing input was naive CXCR3+ CD8+ T cells from blood. Noted subset: CD45RO-CCR7+CD27+CD95- naive CD8+ T cells expressing CXCR3 (TNR3+). Here the CDR3 reads CASGSEDRGQETQYF.